This T cell receptor (beta chain) was sequenced in a study of blood T cell repertoires in COVID-19. This CDR3 contains 14 residues. V lost 5 bases and J 9 bases, leaving 17 bases between the germline ends. Germline values: CDR1 LNHDA, CDR2 SQIVND (reference sequence). Original methodology: Reference gene primer amplification gave nucleated cell count estimates. Produced via immunoSEQ multiplex PCR; TCRdb's table is partial and in-frame only. The V and J calls and the clone size are those of that table, but D and trimming were determined from the DNA. Of about 75,000 clones listed, 75% to 85% are singletons.

This sequence joins TRBV19 and TRBJ2-1; D may be TRBD2 (5 bases). The source is a woman aged 45-65 years with acute or convalescent COVID-19. Source material: peripheral blood. The CDR3 reads CASSVNTRSGEQFF. The CDR3 DNA reads as TGTGCCAGTAGTGTCAACACTAGGAGCGGTGAGCAGTTCTTC. The entire variable domain, with the rest obtained from reference TRBV19 and TRBJ2-1, is as follows: DGGITQSPKYLFRKEGQNVTLSCEQNLNHDAMYWYRQDPGQGLRLIYYSQIVNDFQKGDIAEGYSVSREKKESFPLTVTSAQKNPTAFYLCASSVNTRSGEQFFGPGTRLTVL.